This T cell receptor (beta chain) was retrieved from a study of T cells expressing NK-cell markers. No DNA is given; TCRdb re-called the 5' RACE reads and lists each CDR3 protein once. The sample's table shows some 280,000 distinct CDR3 sequences. This CDR3 contains 16 residues. Germline CDR1 and CDR2: MDHEN and SYDVKM. Sequenced input: blood T cells: a sorted CD56 or NKG2C T cell subset, CD4+ or CD8+ T cells, or bulk PBMC T cells (not recorded which). The chain employs TRBV28 and TRBJ2-1; TCRdb's assignment of TRBD2 cannot be checked, as there is no DNA. This clonotype was obtained from a man between 18 and 35 years old in good health. The CDR3 protein is CASSLWANGRVGEQFF.